This T cell receptor (beta chain) came from a study of Ad26.COV2.S vaccination and SARS-CoV-2 variants. Study as a whole: Intramuscularly, Ad26.COV2.S was given either once or twice, 56 days apart. The study, taken as a whole, reports: Spike-specific TCR breadth in vaccine recipients exceeded that seen in placebo recipients.

Measured with immunoSEQ multiplex PCR; TCRdb has only the in-frame clones, and not every one. Here the sample spans around 400,000 clones, around 90% being singletons. Treatment denoted: around 19 received Ad26.COV2.S at low or high dose, single or two shots; roughly five received placebo; per-sample allocation not given. At day 63 after the first vaccine or placebo injection, samples were drawn. The length of the CDR3 is 13 residues. V lost 7 bases and J 1 base, leaving 11 bases between the germline ends. Germline-derived CDR1 and CDR2 are SGDLS and YYNGEE. Of note for this clone: Its antigen is as yet unknown.

V usage is TRBV9 and J usage is TRBJ1-1; tentatively, D is TRBD1 (5 bases). This sequence was found in a person between 18 and 60 years old who received the Ad26.COV2.S COVID-19 vaccine or a placebo. Sequencing was performed on peripheral blood, taken in a trial of Ad26.COV2.S vaccine versus placebo. CDR3 coding DNA: TGTGCCAGCGCTTCAGGGCAGAACACTGAAGCTTTCTTT. Protein product: CASASGQNTEAFF.